These 25 T cell receptor beta chains were sequenced from one sample in a study of CD8 T cells in ankylosing spondylitis. Study-wide points: The study identified a TCR beta motif of under ten highly homologous variants that appeared characteristic of ankylosing spondylitis blood.

No antigen has been identified for these receptors. TCRdb recomputed calls from the 5' RACE reads with MiXCR, one row per CDR3 protein. The table records about 440,000 distinct CDR3 sequences, approximately 17% of them present only once. The material sequenced was blood, either unsorted or a sorted T cell fraction (not recorded which). These receptors all stem from a male donor with ankylosing spondylitis.

This clonotype has more than one count but fewer than ten. CDR3 loop: CASSLVRGQETQYF. Written as DNA, the CDR3 is TGTGCCAGCAGCTTAGTACGGGGACAAGAGACCCAGTACTTC. The rearrangement joins TRBV11-3 to TRBJ2-5; maybe TRBD2 (5 bases). The germline CDR1 and CDR2 sequences are SGHNT and YENEEA. With 1 base removed from V and 2 bases from J, the gap between germline ends came to 8 bases. CDR3 length equals 14 residues.

At least ten counts were recorded for this clonotype. This sequence joins TRBV20-1 and TRBJ1-3; weak D call: TRBD1 (5 bases). CDR3 length: 15 residues. V shed 3 bases and J shed 0 bases, with 12 bases lying between them. The germline CDR1 and CDR2 sequences are DFQATT and SNEGSKA (reference sequence). In DNA form, the CDR3 reads TGCAGTGCTAGCCCGGGACGGATCTCTGGAAACACCATATATTTT. Amino acid sequence: CSASPGRISGNTIYF.

As DNA, the CDR3 is TGTGCCAGCAGCGTAGGTATTAGCGGGGGGATTGTCGTGGAGACCCAGTACTTC. Residues: CASSVGISGGIVVETQYF. J is TRBJ2-5 and V is TRBV9, with 10 bases that match TRBD2. Per the germline V gene, CDR1 is SGDLS and CDR2 is YYNGEE. V shed 0 bases and J 5 bases; nucleotides not matched to a gene: 13. The CDR3 covers 18 residues.

The chain uses TRBV14 and TRBJ2-3; 8 bases line up with TRBD1. The ends lost 2 bases at V and 2 bases at J; junction bases unmatched: 3. There are 15 residues in the CDR3. CDR1 and CDR2 (germline): SGHDN, FVKESK. The CDR3 reads CASSQQGAFTDTQYF. The CDR3 coding sequence is TGTGCCAGCAGCCAACAGGGGGCTTTCACAGATACGCAGTATTTT.

This clonotype appeared many times. This chain connects TRBV5-1 to TRBJ2-7; the D gene is possibly TRBD1 (6 bases). The CDR3 has 13 residues. The germline gives CDR1 SGHRS, CDR2 YFSETQ. V was pared by 1 base and J by 4 bases, with 9 bases between. CDR3 amino acids: CASSLTGNYEQYF. Written as DNA, the CDR3 is TGCGCCAGCAGCTTGACAGGGAATTACGAGCAGTACTTC.

This clonotype showed up just a few times. The rearrangement uses TRBV5-5 and TRBJ1-5, with D perhaps matching TRBD1 (6 bases). V was cut by 0 bases and J by 0 bases, with 16 bases left in between. The CDR3 has 18 residues. Germline V gene sequence: CDR1 SGHKS, CDR2 YYEKEE (reference sequence). DNA of the CDR3: TGTGCCAGCAGCTTGGGACAGGTGCGTTCTTATAGCAATCAGCCCCAGCATTTT. Protein product: CASSLGQVRSYSNQPQHF.

In its sample, this clonotype was seen a few times. This chain's CDR3 is CASSARDRGRNTEAFF. In DNA form, the CDR3 reads TGTGCCAGCAGTGCTCGGGACAGGGGGCGGAACACTGAAGCTTTCTTT. The genes are TRBV6-1 and TRBJ1-1, with 12 bases identical to TRBD1. CDR1 is MNHNS and CDR2 is SASEGT in the germline V gene. Trimming at V came to 4 bases and at J to 1 base, leaving 4 bases not matched to a gene. There are 16 residues in the CDR3.

This chain links TRBV28 with TRBJ2-3; possibly TRBD2 for D (5 bases). This CDR3 comprises 13 residues. Germline CDR1 and CDR2: MDHEN and SYDVKM. V lost 2 bases, J lost 4 bases, and 7 bases lay in between. Here the CDR3 DNA reads TGTGCCAGCAGTTTAGACGGGGCAGATACGCAGTATTTT. This gives the protein CASSLDGADTQYF.

The sample holds a few counts of this clonotype. CDR3 nucleotides: TGTGCCATCAGCCGAATGACAGGGATATACGAGCAGTACTTC. Encoded protein: CAISRMTGIYEQYF. This chain connects TRBV10-3 to TRBJ2-7, with 7 bases identical to TRBD1. This CDR3 region has 14 residues. J gave up 4 bases and V 6 bases, and 9 bases lay outside the gene matches. CDR1 is ENHRY, CDR2 SYGVKD, per germline.

The J gene is TRBJ2-5, the V gene TRBV7-6; a weak D match, TRBD2 (5 bases). The CDR3 has 14 amino acids. With 6 bases removed from V and 4 bases from J, the gap between germline ends came to 15 bases. Per the germline V gene, CDR1 is SGHVS and CDR2 is FNYEAQ. CDR3 amino acids: CASSSQSGGETQYF. In DNA form, the CDR3 reads TGTGCCAGCAGTTCCCAATCTGGAGGAGAGACCCAGTACTTC.

This clonotype was recorded a few times. This chain links TRBV4-3 with TRBJ2-2; weak D call: TRBD2 (6 bases). The CDR3 consists of 17 residues. CDR1 and CDR2 (germline): LGHNA, YSLEER. V lost 1 base, J lost 4 bases, and 16 bases lay in between. In nucleotides, the CDR3 is TGCGCCAGCAGCCAAGGTTCCGGGAGTAAGATCACCGGGGAGCTGTTTTTT. This translates into CASSQGSGSKITGELFF.

The table lists this clonotype with a few counts. The V call is TRBV2, the J call TRBJ2-1; 12 bases are a match to TRBD1. Germline V gene lookup returns CDR1 SNHLY and CDR2 FYNNEI. The V and J ends lost 5 bases and 6 bases, in that order; junction bases with no gene match: 5. The CDR3 consists of 15 residues. For the CDR3, the DNA is TGTGCCAGCAGTCCGCGGGACAGGGGGCTCAATGAGCAGTTCTTC. Amino acids: CASSPRDRGLNEQFF.

This clonotype showed up many times. The chain couples TRBV12-3 or TRBV12-4 to TRBJ1-2, with D maybe TRBD1 (5 bases). This CDR3 comprises 14 residues. The V and J ends lost 6 bases and 7 bases respectively, with 18 bases between them. The CDR3 region has the DNA TGTGCCAGCAGCCCGGGACCTGGGGCGGGTGGCTACACCTTC. Translating it yields CASSPGPGAGGYTF.

The J gene is TRBJ2-7, the V gene TRBV28; TRBD1 aligns across 8 bases. This CDR3 contains 15 residues. The germline V gene encodes CDR1 MDHEN and CDR2 SYDVKM. The J segment lost 12 bases and the V segment lost 5 bases, leaving 18 bases of the junction unmatched. CDR3 loop: CASSRPGTGFREGYF. As DNA, the CDR3 is TGTGCCAGCAGTCGTCCCGGGACAGGCTTTCGAGAGGGGTACTTC.

This clonotype was detected ten times or more. V and J are TRBV29-1 and TRBJ2-1; D may correspond to TRBD1 or TRBD2 (5 bases each). CDR3 size: 15 residues. Germline CDR1 reads SQVTM; CDR2 reads ANQGSEA. The V and J ends lost 2 bases and 6 bases respectively, with 17 bases between them. CDR3 sequence (DNA): TGCAGCGTTGAATTGAGGGGAAGAAGGGGCAATGAGCAGTTCTTC. Amino acids: CSVELRGRRGNEQFF.

The DNA of the CDR3 is TGTGCCAGCAGTTGGGCGGGGCAGGAAAAACTGTTTTTT. It yields the protein CASSWAGQEKLFF. The chain uses TRBV2 and TRBJ1-4; perhaps TRBD1 as D (5 bases). Germline V gene data show CDR1 as SNHLY and CDR2 as FYNNEI. CDR3 length equals 13 residues. Trimming removed 5 bases from V and 8 bases from J, with 12 bases in between.

This clonotype was counted between two and nine times. CDR3 sequence: CASSPGQGAGQPQHF. In DNA form, the CDR3 reads TGTGCCAGCAGCCCCGGACAGGGGGCGGGTCAGCCCCAGCATTTT. The chain has TRBV7-2 and TRBJ1-5; TRBD1 agrees at 11 bases. This CDR3 comprises 15 residues. Germline trimming cut 5 bases from V and 6 bases from J; bases unmatched to any gene: 6. CDR1 SGHTA and CDR2 FQGNSA come from the germline V gene. The whole variable domain, filled in from reference TRBV7-2 and TRBJ1-5, reads GAGVSQSPSNKVTEKGKDVELRCDPISGHTALYWYRQSLGQGLEFLIYFQGNSAPDKSGLPSDRFSAERTGGSVSTLTIQRTQQEDSAVYLCASSPGQGAGQPQHFGDGTRLSIL.

This clonotype was detected only a few times. This chain joins TRBV20-1 and TRBJ2-3, with unresolved D. This CDR3 has 13 amino acids. V lost 3 bases and J 2 bases, leaving 9 bases between the germline ends. The germline V gene encodes CDR1 DFQATT and CDR2 SNEGSKA (reference sequence). The CDR3 protein is CSASEPHTDTQYF. In DNA, the CDR3 is TGCAGTGCTAGTGAGCCCCACACAGATACGCAGTATTTT.

This clonotype was observed a handful of times. The chain carries TRBV29-1 and TRBJ2-2; 9 bases line up with TRBD1. Germline CDR1 SQVTM, CDR2 ANQGSEA. The V segment lost 5 bases and the J segment 6 bases; nucleotides outside the gene matches: 7. CDR3 length: 14 residues. The CDR3 protein is CSVLDRGLAGELFF. CDR3 in DNA: TGCAGCGTTTTGGACAGGGGTTTGGCCGGGGAGCTGTTTTTT.

This clonotype was seen a handful of times. The chain is built from TRBV7-9 and TRBJ2-1; 11 bases match TRBD2. V trimming: 6 bases; J trimming: 5 bases; junction bases outside the gene matches: 6. Germline V gene sequence: CDR1 SEHNR, CDR2 FQNEAQ (reference sequence). The CDR3 covers 15 residues. Written as DNA, the CDR3 is TGTGCCAGCAGTGTGGGACTAGCGGTAAACAATGAGCAGTTCTTC. It yields the protein CASSVGLAVNNEQFF.

In its sample, this clonotype was seen a few times. The chain uses TRBV30 and TRBJ2-7; D is unclear. Trimming left V 4 bases short and J 1 base short, with 8 bases between. There are 12 residues in the CDR3. Germline V lookup: CDR1 GTSNPN, CDR2 SVGIG (reference sequence). In DNA form, the CDR3 reads TGTGCCTGGACAAAGATTTCCTACGAGCAGTACTTC. This translates into CAWTKISYEQYF.

This clonotype showed up many times. The genes are TRBV7-2 and TRBJ2-1, with a weak D call TRBD2 (6 bases). Trimming cost V 6 bases and J 7 bases, with 13 bases left between them. The CDR3 is 13 amino acids. The germline V gene encodes CDR1 SGHTA and CDR2 FQGNSA. CDR3 amino acids: CASRISGGNEQFF. As DNA, the CDR3 is TGTGCCAGCAGAATTAGCGGTGGGAATGAGCAGTTCTTC.

This clonotype was counted between two and nine times. The rearrangement uses TRBV5-6 and TRBJ2-7; TRBD1 or TRBD2 may be the D gene (5 bases each). Per germline, CDR1 SGHDT and CDR2 YYEEEE. The length of the CDR3 is 16 residues. V was trimmed by 2 bases and J by 5 bases, leaving 20 bases between them. The CDR3 is CASSLVTGTGRNEQYF. The CDR3, as DNA: TGTGCCAGCAGCTTAGTAACCGGGACCGGGCGGAACGAGCAGTACTTC. The full variable domain, its missing parts supplied by reference TRBV5-6 and TRBJ2-7, is DAGVTQSPTHLIKTRGQQVTLRCSPKSGHDTVSWYQQALGQGPQFIFQYYEEEERQRGNFPDRFSGHQFPNYSSELNVNALLLGDSALYLCASSLVTGTGRNEQYFGPGTRLTVT.

The V and J genes are TRBV10-3 and TRBJ1-2, with 10 bases aligning to TRBD1. The CDR3 runs to 14 residues. The trim removed 6 bases at V and 5 bases at J, leaving 6 bases unmatched. Germline lookup yields CDR1 ENHRY and CDR2 SYGVKD. The CDR3 here is CAIRGTGEEYGYTF. CDR3 nucleotides: TGTGCCATCAGGGGGACAGGGGAGGAATATGGCTACACCTTC.

CDR3 nucleotide sequence: TGTGCCAGCAGCGTAGAGGGGGTACGCACAGATACGCAGTATTTT. Residues: CASSVEGVRTDTQYF. The V gene is TRBV9, the J gene TRBJ2-3; D is perhaps TRBD1 (6 bases). In germline, CDR1 is SGDLS, CDR2 YYNGEE. V was clipped by 0 bases and J by 1 base, with 9 bases between them. The CDR3 sequence is 15 residues long.